What follows describes a single TCR beta chain. PCR was performed using 60 Vbeta and 13 Jbeta primers. Original processing notes: In a later analysis, approximately 80 million unique TCR beta chains included roughly 11 million shared by two or more donors. Generated by immunoSEQ multiplex PCR, the TCRdb table keeps only in-frame clones and is missing some. V, J and clone size derive from that table, while D and trimming were established from the DNA sequence. The sample has tens of thousands of clones, just over 65% seen once. The data were taken from a study of cytomegalovirus exposure and HLA in healthy donors. This CDR3 has 14 amino acids. The junction had 3 bases not matched to a gene; V was cut back by 6 bases and J by 5 bases. Germline CDR1 is ENHRY and CDR2 is SYGVKD.

The source material was PBMCs. This chain joins TRBV10-3 and TRBJ2-7, with 14 bases aligning to TRBD2. The TCR comes from a man between 25 and 39 years old in good health and CMV-seronegative. In nucleotides, the CDR3 is TGTGCCATCAGCGGGACTAGCGGGAGAAACGAGCAGTACTTC. This codes for CAISGTSGRNEQYF.